These 7 T cell receptor beta chains came from one sample sequenced in a study of blood T cell repertoires in COVID-19. The table came from immunoSEQ multiplex PCR; TCRdb's copy has only in-frame clones and leaves some out. The data show roughly 190,000 clones, with 80% seen just once and 6% to 8.5% held by the top ten. Sequenced material: peripheral blood. These receptors all stem from a man aged 55 to 70 with acute or convalescent COVID-19.

This clone was detected only once. This sequence joins TRBV3-1 (or the pseudogene TRBV3-2) and TRBJ2-2; 7 bases are shared with TRBD2. The trim removed 3 bases at V and 2 bases at J, leaving 12 bases unmatched. This CDR3 has 18 residues. Looked up from germline, CDR1 is LGHDT and CDR2 is YNNKEL (reference sequence). The CDR3 DNA follows: TGTGCCAGCAGCCATTTCGTTCTTGGCGGGAGTAACACCGGGGAGCTGTTTTTT. Protein product: CASSHFVLGGSNTGELFF.

This clone was counted once. The chain uses TRBV25-1 and TRBJ1-1, with 10 nucleotides matching TRBD1. CDR1 is MGHDK and CDR2 is SYGVNS in the germline V gene. Trimming cost V 5 bases and J 1 base; bases outside gene matches: 7. CDR3 size: 16 residues. CDR3 DNA sequence: TGTGCCAGCAGTCAACCTCGGACAGGGGGGAACACTGAAGCTTTCTTT. It codes for CASSQPRTGGNTEAFF. The complete variable domain, with remaining parts taken from reference TRBV25-1 and TRBJ1-1, reads EADIYQTPRYLVIGTGKKITLECSQTMGHDKMYWYQQDPGMELHLIHYSYGVNSTEKGDLSSESTVSRIRTEHFPLTLESARPSHTSQYLCASSQPRTGGNTEAFFGQGTRLTVV.

The chain has TRBV19 and TRBJ2-3, with TRBD2 as a possible D gene (6 bases). The V end was cut by 5 bases, the J end by 0 bases, with 18 bases between. The CDR3 contains 17 residues. Per the germline V gene, CDR1 is LNHDA and CDR2 is SQIVND (reference sequence). For the CDR3, the DNA is TGTGCCAGTAGTCCTACCCGGGACTGGACTAGCACAGATACGCAGTATTTT. Translating it yields CASSPTRDWTSTDTQYF.

The V gene is TRBV5-1, the J gene TRBJ1-2; D remains unclear. Germline assignment: CDR1 SGHRS and CDR2 YFSETQ. The CDR3 is made up of 13 amino acids. V dropped 0 bases and J dropped 2 bases, with 5 bases sitting between them. The CDR3 coding sequence is TGCGCCAGCAGCTTGGACATGAACTATGGCTACACCTTC. Translated, it gives CASSLDMNYGYTF.

J is TRBJ2-1 and V is TRBV6-5; 9 bases are shared with TRBD2. Trimming removed 10 bases from V and 6 bases from J; junction bases left unmatched: 10. Looked up from germline, CDR1 is MNHEY and CDR2 is SVGAGI. This CDR3 spans 14 amino acids. The CDR3 bases are TGTGCCACCGAGCTAGCGGGAAAGCCCAATGAGCAGTTCTTC. Translated: CATELAGKPNEQFF.

The rearrangement joins TRBV21-1 to TRBJ2-3; no check of the table's D call, TRBD2, against the DNA was made. TRBV21-1 is given as a pseudogene. The CDR3 totals 17 residues. The CDR3 sequence is CASNFWITGISTDTQYF. CDR3 DNA sequence: TGTGCCAGCAATTTTTGGATAACCGGGATCAGCACAGATACGCAGTATTTT.

This clone appeared a single time. This chain uses TRBV11-2 with TRBJ1-2; 9 nucleotides agree with TRBD1. Trimming at V came to 11 bases and at J to 3 bases, leaving 10 bases not matched to a gene. From germline, CDR1 is SGHAT and CDR2 FQNNGV. CDR3 length: 14 amino acids. Written as DNA, the CDR3 is TGTGCCGGGAAACAGGGGGCAGGGGACTATGGCTACACCTTC. Protein sequence: CAGKQGAGDYGYTF.